Described below is a single T cell receptor (beta chain) sequence and its context. CDR3 length: 14 residues. The V and J ends lost 5 bases and 6 bases respectively, with 13 bases between them. Germline-derived CDR1 and CDR2 are MNHEY and SMNVEV (reference sequence). This sample is drawn from a study of blood T cell repertoires in COVID-19. For the study at large: Acute and convalescent COVID-19 specimens originated in the United States, Italy and Spain. T cells, B-cell-depleted T cells, or PBMCs supplied cDNA or gDNA.

Original data processing: Estimation of nucleated cell counts relied on the amplification of reference gene primers. Sequenced by immunoSEQ multiplex PCR; TCRdb stores in-frame clones only, minus some. V, J and clone size derive from that table, while D and trimming were established from the DNA sequence. The profile covers 300,000 to 400,000 clones, with around 89% appearing a single time and 4% taken by the ten largest. This TCR derives from a woman aged 45-65 years with active or convalescent COVID-19. The sample consisted of peripheral blood. This chain connects TRBV27 to TRBJ2-2, with a possible D match to TRBD1 (6 bases). CDR3 sequence (DNA): TGTGCCAGCAGTCCCCAGGGGCGGCCCGGGGAGCTGTTTTTT. Translated: CASSPQGRPGELFF.